This T cell receptor (beta chain) was documented in a study of blood T cell repertoires in COVID-19. Study as a whole: COVID-19 samples from acute and convalescent phases originated in the United States, Italy and Spain. The analysed material was cDNA or gDNA that came from T cells, B-cell-depleted T cells, or PBMCs.

Sequencing was performed with immunoSEQ multiplex PCR; in TCRdb, only in-frame clones are kept and a portion is missing. The data show about 270,000 clones, more than 75% seen once. The sample was peripheral blood. The clonotype comes from a middle-aged man with active or convalescent COVID-19.

CDR3 sequence: CASSTESGTLWGYTF. The CDR3 nucleotides are TGTGCCAGCAGCACCGAGAGTGGGACTCTATGGGGCTACACCTTC. This rearrangement joins TRBV11-2 to TRBJ1-2, with TRBD1 as a possible D gene (5 bases). The germline CDR1 and CDR2 sequences are SGHAT and FQNNGV. V lost 5 bases and J lost 8, with 21 bases in between. This CDR3 has 15 amino acids.